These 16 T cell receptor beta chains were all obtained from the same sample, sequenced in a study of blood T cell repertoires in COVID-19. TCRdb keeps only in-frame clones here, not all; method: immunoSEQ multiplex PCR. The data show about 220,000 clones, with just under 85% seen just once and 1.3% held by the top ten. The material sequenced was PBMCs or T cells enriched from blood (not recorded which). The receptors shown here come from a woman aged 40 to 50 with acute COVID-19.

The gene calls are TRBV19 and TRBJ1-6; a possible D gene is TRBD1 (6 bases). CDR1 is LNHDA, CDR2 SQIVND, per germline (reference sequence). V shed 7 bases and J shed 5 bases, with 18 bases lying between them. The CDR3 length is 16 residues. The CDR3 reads CASTPTGGHNNSPLHF. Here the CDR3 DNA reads TGTGCCAGTACCCCTACTGGGGGACACAATAATTCACCCCTCCACTTT.

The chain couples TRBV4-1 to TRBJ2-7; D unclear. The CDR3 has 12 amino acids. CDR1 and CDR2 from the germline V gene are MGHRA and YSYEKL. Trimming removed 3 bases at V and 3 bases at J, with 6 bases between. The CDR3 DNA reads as TGCGCCAGCAGCCAGGCTGACTACGAGCAGTACTTC. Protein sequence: CASSQADYEQYF.

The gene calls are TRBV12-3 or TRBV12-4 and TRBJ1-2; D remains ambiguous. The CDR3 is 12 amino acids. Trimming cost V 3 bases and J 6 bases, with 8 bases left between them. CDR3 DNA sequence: TGTGCCAGCAGTTTGGGGAGGGATGGCTACACCTTC. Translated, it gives CASSLGRDGYTF.

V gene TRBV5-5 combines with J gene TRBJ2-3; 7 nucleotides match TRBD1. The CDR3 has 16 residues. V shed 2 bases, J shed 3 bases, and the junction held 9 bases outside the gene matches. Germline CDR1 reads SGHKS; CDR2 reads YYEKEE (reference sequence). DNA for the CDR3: TGTGCCAGCAGCTTTAGGGACAGCCCTCGTACAGATACGCAGTATTTT. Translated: CASSFRDSPRTDTQYF.

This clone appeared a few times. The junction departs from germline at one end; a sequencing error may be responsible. CDR3: CSARDMGQPFF. CDR3 coding DNA: TGCAGTGCTAGAGATATGGGACAGCCCTTTTTC. The V gene is TRBV20-1, the J gene TRBJ2-7; 7 bases are a match to TRBD1. The CDR3 loop spans 11 amino acids. Germline CDR1 is DFQATT and CDR2 is SNEGSKA (reference sequence).

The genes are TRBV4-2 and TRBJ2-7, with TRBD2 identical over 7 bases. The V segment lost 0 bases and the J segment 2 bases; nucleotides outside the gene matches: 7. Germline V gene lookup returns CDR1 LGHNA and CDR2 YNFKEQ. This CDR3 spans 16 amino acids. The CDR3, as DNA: TGTGCCAGCAGCCAAGACTATACTAGCGCGACCTACGAGCAGTACTTC. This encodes CASSQDYTSATYEQYF.

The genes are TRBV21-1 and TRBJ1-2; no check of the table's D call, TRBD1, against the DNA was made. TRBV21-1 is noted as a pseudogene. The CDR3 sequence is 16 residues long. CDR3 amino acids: CASSKEGTGYLYGYTF. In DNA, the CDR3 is TGTGCCAGCAGCAAAGAGGGCACAGGCTACCTCTATGGCTACACCTTC.

CDR3 protein: CASTVQLGQDYGYTF. In DNA, the CDR3 is TGTGCCAGTACCGTTCAACTTGGGCAGGACTATGGCTACACCTTC. This chain connects TRBV19 to TRBJ1-2; the D is unclear. V was shortened by 7 bases and J by 3 bases, with 18 bases between the two germline ends. Germline lookup yields CDR1 LNHDA and CDR2 SQIVND (reference sequence). The CDR3 spans 15 residues.

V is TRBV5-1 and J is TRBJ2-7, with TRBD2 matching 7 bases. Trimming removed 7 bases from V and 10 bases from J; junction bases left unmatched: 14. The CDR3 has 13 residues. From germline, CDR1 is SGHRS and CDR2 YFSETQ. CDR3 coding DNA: TGCGCCAGCGTAGAGCCCTCTAGCGGAGACCAGTACTTC. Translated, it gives CASVEPSSGDQYF. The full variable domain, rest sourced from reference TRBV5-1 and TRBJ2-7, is KAGVTQTPRYLIKTRGQQVTLSCSPISGHRSVSWYQQTPGQGLQFLFEYFSETQRNKGNFPGRFSGRQFSNSRSEMNVSTLELGDSALYLCASVEPSSGDQYFGPGTRLTVT.

The CDR3 spells CASSLSLPYEQYF. The CDR3 DNA reads as TGCGCCAGCAGCTTGAGCCTGCCCTACGAGCAGTACTTC. The rearrangement uses TRBV5-1 and TRBJ2-7; D not certain. V was clipped by 1 base and J by 2 bases, with 7 bases between them. The CDR3 spans 13 residues. Per the germline V gene, CDR1 is SGHRS and CDR2 is YFSETQ.

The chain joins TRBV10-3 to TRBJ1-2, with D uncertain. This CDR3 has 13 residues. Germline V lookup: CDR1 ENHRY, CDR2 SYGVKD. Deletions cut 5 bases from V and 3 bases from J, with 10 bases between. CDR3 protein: CAISNRRDYGYTF. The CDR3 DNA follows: TGTGCCATCAGTAATCGCCGGGACTATGGCTACACCTTC.

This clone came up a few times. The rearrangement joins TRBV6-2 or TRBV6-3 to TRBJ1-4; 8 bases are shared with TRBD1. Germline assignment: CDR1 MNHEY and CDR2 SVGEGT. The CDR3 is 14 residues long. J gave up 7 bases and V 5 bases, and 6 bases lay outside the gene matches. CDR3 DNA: TGTGCCAGCAGTCCGGACAGGGCGACTGAAAAACTGTTTTTT. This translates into CASSPDRATEKLFF.

The CDR3, as DNA: TGTGCCATCAGTGGGGTGAGCGGCGTCTACGAGCAGTACTTC. It translates to CAISGVSGVYEQYF. The chain is built from TRBV10-3 and TRBJ2-7; D is perhaps TRBD2 (5 bases). Trimming pared 4 bases from V and 3 bases from J, leaving 13 bases between. The length of the CDR3 is 14 residues. Germline V gene data show CDR1 as ENHRY and CDR2 as SYGVKD.

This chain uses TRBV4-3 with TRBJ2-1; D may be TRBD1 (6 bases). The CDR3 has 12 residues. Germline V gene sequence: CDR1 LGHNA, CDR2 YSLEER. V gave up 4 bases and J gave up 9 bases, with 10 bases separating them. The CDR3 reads CASSPRGGEQFF. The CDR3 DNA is TGCGCCAGCAGCCCCCGAGGGGGTGAGCAGTTCTTC.

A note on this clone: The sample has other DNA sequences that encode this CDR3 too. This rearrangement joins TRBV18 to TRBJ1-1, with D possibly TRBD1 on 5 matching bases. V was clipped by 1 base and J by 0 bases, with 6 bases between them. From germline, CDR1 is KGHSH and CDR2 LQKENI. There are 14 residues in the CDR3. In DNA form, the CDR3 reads TGTGCCAGCTCACCACGGGGCTTGAACACTGAAGCTTTCTTT. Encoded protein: CASSPRGLNTEAFF.

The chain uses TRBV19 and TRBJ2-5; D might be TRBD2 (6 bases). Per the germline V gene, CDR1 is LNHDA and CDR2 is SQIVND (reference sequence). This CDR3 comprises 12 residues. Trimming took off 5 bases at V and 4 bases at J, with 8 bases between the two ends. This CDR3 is CASSGGVETQYF. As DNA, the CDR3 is TGTGCCAGTAGTGGAGGGGTAGAGACCCAGTACTTC.